The 9 T cell receptor beta chains given below trace back to one sample, sequenced in a study of CD8+ T cells in alopecia areata. RNA extraction and reverse transcription yielded cDNA as sequencing template. The data were produced by immunoSEQ multiplex PCR, yet TCRdb's version contains in-frame clones alone and is incomplete. The sample includes more than 95,000 clones, 45% to 50% of them seen just once. The sequenced sample consisted of NKG2D-low CD8+ T cells sorted from blood. These receptors were taken from a human donor with alopecia areata.

The rearrangement links TRBV28 to TRBJ1-5; D remains ambiguous. Per germline, CDR1 MDHEN and CDR2 SYDVKM. CDR3 length equals 13 residues. The V and J ends lost 4 bases and 4 bases respectively, with 8 bases between them. The CDR3 DNA follows: TGTGCCAGCAGTTGGGCCTTAAATCAGCCCCAGCATTTT. Translated, it gives CASSWALNQPQHF.

This clone turned up a few times. The V and J genes are TRBV29-1 and TRBJ2-3; 8 bases agree with TRBD2. From germline, CDR1 is SQVTM and CDR2 ANQGSEA. V dropped 0 bases and J dropped 3; count of bases not matched to a gene: 5. The CDR3 has 15 amino acids. CDR3 in amino acids: CSVEDPGRATDTQYF. The CDR3 bases are TGCAGCGTTGAAGACCCCGGGAGGGCGACAGATACGCAGTATTTT.

This clone came up a few times. The V gene is TRBV29-1, the J gene TRBJ1-2; D is ambiguous. The V and J ends lost 6 bases and 6 bases respectively, with 17 bases between them. Germline CDR1 SQVTM, CDR2 ANQGSEA. This CDR3 has 13 amino acids. The CDR3 region has the DNA TGCAGCGTGGTTAACCCGACGGGGAATGGCTACACCTTC. Translation gives CSVVNPTGNGYTF.

The DNA of the CDR3 is TGTGCCTGGACCCAGGGGACTAGCGGGGGAGGGGAGCAGTACTTC. Its translation: CAWTQGTSGGGEQYF. The V call is TRBV30, the J call TRBJ2-7; TRBD2 matches 14 bases. CDR3 length: 15 residues. The ends lost 4 bases at V and 7 bases at J; junction bases unmatched: 9. From germline, CDR1 is GTSNPN and CDR2 SVGIG (reference sequence).

The genes are TRBV30 and TRBJ2-7; D ambiguous. There are 14 residues in the CDR3. Looked up from germline, CDR1 is GTSNPN and CDR2 is SVGIG (reference sequence). The V and J ends lost 3 bases and 5 bases respectively, with 17 bases between them. The CDR3 nucleotides are TGTGCCTGGAGCCGAGACTCCAACGCTGACGAGCAGTACTTC. This codes for CAWSRDSNADEQYF.

The chain couples TRBV29-1 to TRBJ2-7; 7 bases match TRBD2. V lost 2 bases to trimming and J lost 3 bases; unmatched junction nucleotides: 4. This CDR3 has 13 amino acids. Per germline, CDR1 SQVTM and CDR2 ANQGSEA. This chain's CDR3 is CSVETREDYEQYF. In DNA form, the CDR3 reads TGCAGCGTTGAAACCCGGGAGGACTACGAGCAGTACTTC.

The chain uses TRBV29-1 and TRBJ1-2; D is ambiguous. Trimming pared 4 bases from V and 4 bases from J, leaving 19 bases between. The CDR3 is 15 amino acids. The germline V gene encodes CDR1 SQVTM and CDR2 ANQGSEA. CDR3 nucleotides: TGCAGCGTTGTGTCTAGCAACCAGCTGAGCTATGGCTACACCTTC. Protein sequence: CSVVSSNQLSYGYTF.

In this sample, this clone turned up once. The chain couples TRBV29-1 to TRBJ2-7; D possibly uses TRBD1 or TRBD2 (5 bases each). CDR1 is SQVTM, CDR2 ANQGSEA, per germline. V dropped 6 bases and J dropped 2 bases, with 11 bases sitting between them. The CDR3 runs to 12 residues. CDR3 region: CSVWDDTYEQYF. The CDR3 nucleotides read TGCAGCGTCTGGGACGATACCTACGAGCAGTACTTC.

This clone was counted only a few times. The gene calls are TRBV11-1 and TRBJ2-1; the D is unclear. The CDR3 consists of 12 residues. Germline-derived CDR1 and CDR2 are SGHAT and FQDESV (reference sequence). V dropped 6 bases and J dropped 7 bases, with 10 bases sitting between them. The CDR3 loop is CASSSIANEQFF. CDR3 sequence (DNA): TGTGCCAGCAGTTCCATAGCTAATGAGCAGTTCTTC. Complete variable domain (other parts from reference TRBV11-1 and TRBJ2-1): EAEVAQSPRYKITEKSQAVAFWCDPISGHATLYWYRQILGQGPELLVQFQDESVVDDSQLPKDRFSAERLKGVDSTLKIQPAELGDSAMYLCASSSIANEQFFGPGTRLTVL.